These 3 T cell receptor beta chains share one sample of origin, sequenced in a study of T cell repertoires in cytomegalovirus infection. TCRdb re-analysed the reads in MiXCR, keeping a single row per CDR3 protein. In the table there are some 400,000 distinct CDR3 sequences, under 40% of which are singletons. Material: PBMCs. The receptors were gathered from a human donor in good health (CMV status not recorded). Some clones in this sample may be carry-over from other donors' samples.

The V gene is TRBV4-1, the J gene TRBJ2-1, with 9 bases identical to TRBD1. CDR1 and CDR2 from the germline V gene are MGHRA and YSYEKL. The junction had 15 bases not matched to a gene; V was cut back by 10 bases and J by 5 bases. There are 16 residues in the CDR3. The CDR3 sequence is CATHPEQGARDNEQFF. DNA of the CDR3: TGCGCCACCCACCCGGAACAGGGGGCTAGGGACAATGAGCAGTTCTTC.

This rearrangement joins TRBV5-1 to TRBJ2-1; D is possibly TRBD1 or TRBD2 (5 bases each). This CDR3 has 14 amino acids. V lost 3 bases and J lost 6, with 13 bases in between. Germline V gene data show CDR1 as SGHRS and CDR2 as YFSETQ. In DNA form, the CDR3 reads TGCGCCAGCAGCTGGGACGTGGCCCTCAATGAGCAGTTCTTC. It codes for CASSWDVALNEQFF.

CDR3 DNA: TGTGCCAGCAGTGAAGTGGTAGAGCAGTACTTC. Encoded protein: CASSEVVEQYF. The rearrangement links TRBV6-1 to TRBJ2-7; D is ambiguous. The CDR3 loop spans 11 amino acids. Germline V CDR1 and CDR2: MNHNS, SASEGT. Trimming pared 1 base from V and 7 bases from J, leaving 5 bases between.